This TCR beta chain appears in the sequencing data of a study of shared clonotypes between healthy human individuals (dated by TCRdb to 2018 to 2021). For the wider study: Three men and two women, aged 18 to 49 years, made up the cohort. For each donor, three plates each were used for CD4 naive and CD4 memory, two plates were used for CD8 naive, and one plate was used for CD8 memory. The study deeply sequenced blood TCR repertoires of about 5 healthy adults to estimate repertoire size and the extent of clonotype sharing between individuals. To increase sequencing depth and limit assay-specific biases, different laboratories used diverse techniques to prepare libraries and sequence TCR repertoires. Between about 0.8 and 8.9 billion PBMCs per donor were obtained by leukapheresis.

About this clone itself: The specificity of this receptor is unknown. It has no much larger one-base neighbor in the sample; base qualities were not kept.

CDR1 and CDR2 were assigned from the germline V gene as SGHRS and YFSETQ. Spanning cysteine to phenylalanine, the CDR3 consists of 15 amino acids. CDR3 DNA only is kept here, 45 bases in frame from base 1. The V end gives up 6 bases and the J end 4 bases, leaving 9 bases in the junction not matched to a gene. CD8 naive samples consisted of CD45RO-negative cells that were positively selected for CCR7, yielding a CD45RA+CCR7+ population without TemRA cells. Healthy HIV-negative adults with no recently reported acute infections or vaccinations were included as donors. Only Caucasian adults living in Nashville, Tennessee, USA were represented among the donors. Blood was obtained by leukapheresis, after which PBMCs were separated by Ficoll-Histopaque density gradient centrifugation and cryopreserved in liquid nitrogen vapor phase. Purity and quantity of every magnetically sorted T cell population were checked by analytical flow cytometry. Genomic DNA was isolated from each sorted fraction and quantified by UV absorbance on a Nanodrop 2000c.

Using the deep immunoSEQ assay, TCR CDR3 regions were amplified from genomic DNA by multiplex PCR. Genomic DNA extracted from each cell subset was distributed evenly over all wells of several immunoSEQ 96-well plates, and each plate served as one replicate. Each replicate PCR for sorted subsets received around 200 ng genomic DNA, equal to 28,000 or so T cell genomes. The purified libraries were quantified using a Qubit 3.0 fluorometer, sized with a Bioanalyzer 2100, and then quantified again using the KAPA Library Quantification kit. A separate single-read 150-cycle Illumina NextSeq 550 flow cell was used to sequence each immunoSEQ 96-well plate. Turning to the authors' computational methods: The immunoSEQ output contained only junctional sequences without quality scores, so filtering could not match that applied to full-length reads. Sequences were annotated with PyIR, a Python wrapper for IgBLAST v1.9, and V/J genes and CDR3 were assigned using IMGT germline references. Any read was removed if the V/J assignment was weak (E-value above 1e-6), the CDR3 was missing, or the read contained stop codons, out-of-frame junctions, or ambiguous translated residues. A V3J clonotype was defined by an identical inferred V gene, J gene, and CDR3 amino acid sequence. Percentage overlap between repertoires was computed as shared unique clonotypes divided by the size of the smaller repertoire. Richness of each repertoire was evaluated using RTK rarefaction, the Chao1 estimator, and Recon v2.1 estimates of unobserved clonotypes. For all TCRbeta clonotypes obtained by the gDNA method from a few donors, generation probabilities were computed with OLGA. This is the immuneACCESS table as TCRdb keeps it, with only in-frame sequences that have V and J called. A part of the clones is gone; compared with another copy, unresolved V genes explain less than half, and the rest is unexplained. Clone size and the V and J calls come from that table; the DNA yielded D and trimming. The sample table lists around 2,000,000 clones, about 95% of them with a count of one. The ten largest clones represent approximately 1% of the sample.

Summary of the overall study and its limitations: Higher generation probabilities were observed for clonotypes shared by all four sorted-subset donors than for non-shared clonotypes. Naive subsets generally had larger estimated clonotype richness than memory subsets. Across four donors, around 5% of naive CD4, roughly 3.3% of naive CD8, approximately 2.5% of memory CD4, and approximately 0.4% of memory CD8 clonotypes were shared. Pairwise subsampling led to the expectation that sequencing depth would affect the degree of clonotype sharing among donors. Sampling was limited to blood, and TCR repertoires in tissue likely differ from TCR repertoires in blood. Incomplete sequencing was indicated by rarefaction of sorted-subset datasets, despite the large sequencing depth. The genetic and exposure-history diversity represented was limited by the small number of donors.

This sequence uses TRBV5-1 and TRBJ2-2; a stretch of 7 junction bases matches TRBD1. The receptor comes from a man younger than 35 in good health. Sequencing was performed on naive CD8+ T cells sorted from blood. This specimen's cell subset or site label, per the study, means: CD45RA+CCR7+. The sequenced DNA is TGCGCCAGCAACTCCAGGGGGAATGGCACCGGGGAGCTGTTTTTT. Its protein is CASNSRGNGTGELFF.